This entry features one T cell receptor beta chain sequence. Described treatment: around 19 received Ad26.COV2.S at low or high dose, single or two shots; 5 received placebo; per-sample allocation not given. It was on day 63 after the first vaccine or placebo injection that samples were taken. The individual, an adult aged 18-55 years, was a donor in Boston. This entry comes from a study of Ad26.COV2.S vaccination and SARS-CoV-2 variants. For the study at large: A participant enrolled in the COV1001 Ad26.COV2.S trial arm provided the sample. Into the muscle, Ad26.COV2.S was dosed once or twice, 56 days apart.

The V gene lost 3 bases and the J gene lost 6 bases, with 12 bases spanning the gap. The CDR3 runs 14 residues. CDR1 and CDR2 from the germline V gene are MNHNS and SASEGT. Method: immunoSEQ multiplex PCR; TCRdb's copy keeps in-frame clones and lacks some. The sample consists of about half a million clones, about 89% of them appearing once. Material: peripheral blood, obtained in a trial of Ad26.COV2.S vaccine versus placebo. The TCR comes from a person between 18 and 60 years old who received the Ad26.COV2.S COVID-19 vaccine or a placebo. The chain carries TRBV6-1 and TRBJ1-5, with D possibly matching TRBD1 (6 bases). The DNA of the CDR3 is TGTGCCAGCAGTGATCGTCGGGGGCGTCAGCCCCAGCATTTT. It encodes CASSDRRGRQPQHF.